Below, one TCR beta chain is given with its context. Its antigen is as yet unknown. This sample was included in a study of cytomegalovirus exposure and HLA in healthy donors. Study in general: Roughly 77 million unique TCRs from HLA-typed donors made up an early data release. General study results and limits: A highly shared variant cluster was judged a likely technical artifact. Sequencing depth roughly uniform across donors was assumed in presence/absence analyses.

The J segment lost 2 bases and the V segment lost 5 bases, leaving 5 bases of the junction unmatched. Germline V gene lookup returns CDR1 SGHVS and CDR2 FNYEAQ. The CDR3 is made up of 15 amino acids. A multiplex PCR was run with 60 Vbeta primers and 13 Jbeta primers. Libraries were prepared by immunoSEQ multiplex PCR; TCRdb keeps only in-frame clonotypes and omits some of them. The sample has 40,000 to 60,000 clones. This sequence originates from a male donor in good health and CMV-seropositive. Sample: PBMCs. The chain has TRBV7-6 and TRBJ2-5, with 10 positions matching TRBD2. CDR3 DNA: TGTGCCAGCAGCCGCCTACTAGCGGGGCAAGAGACCCAGTACTTC. Encoded protein: CASSRLLAGQETQYF. The variable domain in full, with the rest retrieved from reference TRBV7-6 and TRBJ2-5, is GAGVSQSPRYKVTKRGQDVALRCDPISGHVSLYWYRQALGQGPEFLTYFNYEAQQDKSGLPNDRFSAERPEGSISTLTIQRTEQRDSAMYRCASSRLLAGQETQYFGPGTRLLVL.